This TCR beta chain was captured in a study of cytomegalovirus exposure and HLA in healthy donors. Study-level findings and limits: With high specificity and sensitivity, the classifier reportedly diagnosed cytomegalovirus status. Rare TCR sequences predominated, though certain public TCRs were found in many donors.

This CDR3 region has 15 residues. J was trimmed by 3 bases and V by 5 bases; bases with no gene match: 6. Germline CDR1 is MGHDK and CDR2 is SYGVNS. TCRdb keeps only in-frame clones here, not all; method: immunoSEQ multiplex PCR. Of fewer than 150,000 clones in the sample, approximately 84% are singletons; the top ten hold 25% to 30%. Details on this clone: Its specificity is unknown.

Sample: PBMCs. The rearrangement links TRBV25-1 to TRBJ2-3; 9 nucleotides line up with TRBD2. The TCR sequence derives from a young man in good health and CMV-seropositive. CDR3 DNA sequence: TGTGCCAGCAGTCCGGCTAGCGGGGCGACAGATACGCAGTATTTT. Translation gives CASSPASGATDTQYF.